This T cell receptor (beta chain) was retrieved from a study of human T cells and chemical hapten exposure. About the study: TCR yields per sample varied, mainly owing to small pooled library volume differences.

Each CDR3 protein gets one entry after TCRdb re-called the RACE reads with MiXCR. The sample contains 130,000 or so distinct CDR3 sequences, about 11% of which appear only once. Per germline, CDR1 MNHEY and CDR2 SMNVEV (reference sequence). V lost 4 bases, J lost 4 bases, and 11 bases lay in between. This CDR3 is built from 13 residues. This clonotype came up a few times. The antigen is not known. General study points: PT1 expanded TCR counts and patch test score were linked, and their correlation was positive.

Time point indicated: patch test 3, about 24 weeks after DPC sensitization. Noted treatment: therapeutic diphenylcyclopropenone sensitization with weekly scalp DPC. This sequence joins TRBV27 and TRBJ2-7; the D gene is possibly TRBD1 (6 bases). The source material was whole blood, sampled in connection with sensitization to the hapten diphenylcyclopropenone (DPC). The receptor's source is a woman aged 50 to 65 with alopecia areata. Some clones in this sample may be carry-over from other donors' samples. DNA for the CDR3: TGTGCCAGCAGTTACAGGGTAGCATACGAGCAGTACTTC. Translating gives CASSYRVAYEQYF.